The entry below gives a single T cell receptor (beta chain) sequence along with its context. The CDR3 is 16 amino acids. The germline V and J ends were trimmed by 4 bases and 3 bases, with 15 bases remaining between them. Germline assignment: CDR1 LNHNV and CDR2 YYDKDF (reference sequence). This entry comes from a study of radiotherapy plus CTLA-4 blockade in lung cancer. Study at large: Objective response rate was 15% to 20%; disease control rate, around 30%.

This table comes from immunoSEQ multiplex PCR, and its TCRdb copy is limited to in-frame clones, with some not included. This sample yields 95,000 to 150,000 clones, of which 85% to 90% are seen a single time; 6.9% belongs to the top ten. This TCR came from a human donor with non-small cell lung cancer that progressed on radiotherapy plus ipilimumab. The sequencing used peripheral blood, collected from a patient treated with radiotherapy plus ipilimumab. V and J are TRBV15 and TRBJ1-4; D gene unclear. The CDR3 sequence: CATSKNLGQANEKLFF. DNA of the CDR3: TGTGCCACCAGCAAGAATCTGGGTCAGGCTAATGAAAAACTGTTTTTT. Drawing the rest from reference TRBV15 and TRBJ1-4, the complete variable domain is DAMVIQNPRYQVTQFGKPVTLSCSQTLNHNVMYWYQQKSSQAPKLLFHYYDKDFNNEADTPDNFQSRRPNTSFCFLDIRSPGLGDTAMYLCATSKNLGQANEKLFFGSGTQLSVL.